This T cell receptor (beta chain) was captured in a study of cytomegalovirus exposure and HLA in healthy donors. General study findings and limits: The authors listed around 150 TCR beta chains as cytomegalovirus-associated. A later analysis appeared to link common viral pathogens to several of the most significant clusters.

With respect to this clone: Its antigen is undetermined.

Researchers ran the PCR with 60 Vbeta and 13 Jbeta primers. Produced via immunoSEQ multiplex PCR; TCRdb's table is partial and in-frame only. The table includes more than 100,000 clones, under 70% detected once. Sequencing input: PBMCs. The TCR sequence derives from a man aged 18-30 years in good health and CMV-seronegative.

The CDR3 loop is CASSLPLTSPSYNEQFF. The CDR3 coding sequence is TGCGCCAGCAGCTTACCTTTGACTAGCCCTTCCTACAATGAGCAGTTCTTC. The chain is built from TRBV5-1 and TRBJ2-1, with 7 bases matching TRBD2. V was clipped by 2 bases and J by 1 base; unmatched bases: 9. This CDR3 contains 17 residues. CDR1 and CDR2 (germline): SGHRS, YFSETQ.